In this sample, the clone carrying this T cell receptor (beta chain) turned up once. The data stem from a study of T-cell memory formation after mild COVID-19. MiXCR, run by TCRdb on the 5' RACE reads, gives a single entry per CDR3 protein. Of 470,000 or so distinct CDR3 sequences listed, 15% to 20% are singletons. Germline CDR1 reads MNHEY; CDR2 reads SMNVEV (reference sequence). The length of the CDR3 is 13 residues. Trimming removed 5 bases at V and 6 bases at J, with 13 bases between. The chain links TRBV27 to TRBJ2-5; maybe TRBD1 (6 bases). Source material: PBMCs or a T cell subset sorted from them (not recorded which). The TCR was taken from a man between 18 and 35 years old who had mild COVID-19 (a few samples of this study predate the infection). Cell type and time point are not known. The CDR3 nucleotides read TGTGCCAGCAGTCCTCAGGGGCGAAAGACCCAGTACTTC. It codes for CASSPQGRKTQYF.